This TCR beta chain was found in a study of T-cell memory formation after mild COVID-19. The study's findings and limits: Contracting CD4+ clones were located mainly in CM and EM, and CD8+ clones in EMRA. Nothing showed for sure that second-wave clones peaking on day 37 were SARS-CoV-2 specific. Within pre-infection memory, some responding clones were found, suggesting cross-reactive memory joined. Clones that shrank (day 15 to 85) were balanced CD4/CD8, whereas later expanders leaned CD4+.

This CDR3 has 17 residues. V was clipped by 2 bases and J by 2 bases; unmatched bases: 6. Germline V gene lookup returns CDR1 SGHTA and CDR2 FQGNSA. A word on this clonotype: Its antigen remains unidentified.

TCRdb independently ran MiXCR on the 5' RACE reads; one entry per CDR3 protein. Of about 110,000 distinct CDR3 sequences listed, 15% to 20% are singletons. The sequenced sample consisted of PBMCs or a T cell subset sorted from them (not recorded which). The receptor was isolated from a man aged 18 to 29 who had mild COVID-19 (a few samples of this study predate the infection). Cell type and time point are not known. J is TRBJ2-3 and V is TRBV7-2; 11 bases agree with TRBD2. The CDR3 nucleotides are TGTGCCAGCAGCTTACCTCCTAGCGGGGGGCACACAGATACGCAGTATTTT. It codes for CASSLPPSGGHTDTQYF.